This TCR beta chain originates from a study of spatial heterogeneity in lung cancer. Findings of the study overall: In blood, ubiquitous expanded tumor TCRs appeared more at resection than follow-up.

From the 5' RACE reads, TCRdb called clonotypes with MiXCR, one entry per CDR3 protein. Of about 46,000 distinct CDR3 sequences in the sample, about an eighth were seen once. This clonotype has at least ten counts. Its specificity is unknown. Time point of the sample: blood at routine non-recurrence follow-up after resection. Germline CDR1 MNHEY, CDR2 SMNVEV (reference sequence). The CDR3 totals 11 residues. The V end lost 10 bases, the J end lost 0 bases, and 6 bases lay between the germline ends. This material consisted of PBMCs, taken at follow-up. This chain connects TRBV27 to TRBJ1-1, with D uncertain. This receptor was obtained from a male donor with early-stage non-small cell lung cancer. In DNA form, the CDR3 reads TGTGCCATCCTAATGAACACTGAAGCTTTCTTT. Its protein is CAILMNTEAFF.